Presented here are 31 T cell receptor beta chains from one specimen sequenced in a study of T cell responses to AZD1222 COVID-19 vaccine. The assay was immunoSEQ multiplex PCR, and TCRdb's table has in-frame clones only and misses some. This sample has around 130,000 clones; about 86% occur once, and the top ten carry around 12%. The sequenced sample was peripheral blood, obtained on day 0 of AZD1222 vaccination. The origin of the receptors is an adult in good health.

This clone was counted between two and nine times. The chain uses TRBV7-2 and TRBJ1-2; no clear D. The germline V gene has CDR1 SGHTA and CDR2 FQGNSA. V lost 4 bases, J lost 4 bases, and 4 bases lay in between. This CDR3 is 11 amino acids long. As DNA, the CDR3 is TGTGCCAGCAGCTCCCTCTATGGCTACACCTTC. The encoded protein is CASSSLYGYTF.

V is TRBV12-3 or TRBV12-4 and J is TRBJ2-7; D remains unclear. The CDR3 contains 13 residues. Trimming left V 7 bases short and J 2 bases short, with 12 bases between. The CDR3 nucleotides are TGTGCCAGCACCCCCGGCTACCCCTACGAGCAGTACTTC. Translating gives CASTPGYPYEQYF.

About this clone itself: This sample also contains other DNA sequences that code for the same CDR3. This chain joins TRBV7-9 and TRBJ2-2; D not certain. V dropped 4 bases and J dropped 11 bases, with 14 bases sitting between them. Germline loops: CDR1 SEHNR, CDR2 FQNEAQ (reference sequence). This CDR3 is 13 amino acids long. The CDR3: CASSSTVGGELFF. The CDR3 DNA reads TGTGCCAGCAGCTCCACGGTTGGCGGAGAGCTGTTTTTT.

This CDR3 reads CAITEDGWNEQFF. CDR3 DNA: TGTGCCATCACCGAGGATGGGTGGAATGAGCAGTTCTTC. The chain recombines TRBV10-3 with TRBJ2-1; D is ambiguous. This CDR3 has 13 residues. V gave up 7 bases and J gave up 7 bases, with 14 bases separating them. The germline V gene has CDR1 ENHRY and CDR2 SYGVKD.

The V and J genes are TRBV5-8 and TRBJ2-5; D tentatively reads TRBD1 or TRBD2 (5 bases each). V gave up 4 bases and J gave up 1 base, with 11 bases separating them. CDR1 SGHTS and CDR2 YDEGEE come from the germline V gene. There are 14 residues in the CDR3. The CDR3 nucleotides read TGTGCCAGCAGCCAGGGACCGAGCCAAGAGACCCAGTACTTC. This codes for CASSQGPSQETQYF.

Many counts were recorded for this clone. This chain joins TRBV6-5 and TRBJ1-1, with a weak D call TRBD1 (5 bases). Germline V gene lookup returns CDR1 MNHEY and CDR2 SVGAGI. Deletions cut 2 bases from V and 3 bases from J, with 10 bases between. The length of the CDR3 is 14 residues. The CDR3, as DNA: TGTGCCAGCAGTTACCAGCAGGGATACACTGAAGCTTTCTTT. Protein: CASSYQQGYTEAFF.

The chain couples TRBV3-1 (or the pseudogene TRBV3-2) to TRBJ1-6; D is unclear. The CDR3 extends over 14 amino acids. Per the germline V gene, CDR1 is LGHDT and CDR2 is YNNKEL (reference sequence). Trimming stripped 4 bases from V and 7 bases from J, with 11 bases between. CDR3 loop: CASSPGMLNSPLHF. The CDR3 DNA reads as TGTGCCAGCAGCCCTGGGATGTTAAATTCACCCCTCCACTTT.

The chain combines TRBV9 with TRBJ2-4; D possibly corresponds to TRBD2 (5 bases). This CDR3 has 16 residues. The V and J ends lost 2 bases and 0 bases respectively, with 12 bases between them. Germline values: CDR1 SGDLS, CDR2 YYNGEE. Here the CDR3 reads CASSVPRGRAKNIQYF. In DNA form, the CDR3 reads TGTGCCAGCAGCGTCCCCAGAGGGCGAGCCAAAAACATTCAGTACTTC.

This chain's CDR3 is CASSPLPRAKNIQYF. The CDR3 DNA reads as TGCGCCAGCAGCCCTCTCCCCCGAGCCAAAAACATTCAGTACTTC. The chain joins TRBV4-1 to TRBJ2-4; D remains ambiguous. Per the germline V gene, CDR1 is MGHRA and CDR2 is YSYEKL. The CDR3 length is 15 residues. Trimming stripped 4 bases from V and 0 bases from J, with 10 bases between.

The chain links TRBV2 to TRBJ2-7; D gene unclear. The CDR3 totals 15 residues. Germline CDR1 SNHLY, CDR2 FYNNEI. With 2 bases removed from V and 0 bases from J, the gap between germline ends came to 11 bases. The CDR3 region has the DNA TGTGCCAGCAGTGAAAGTTTTAGTCTCTCCTACGAGCAGTACTTC. Protein: CASSESFSLSYEQYF.

This chain links TRBV11-3 with TRBJ2-3; the D gene is possibly TRBD2 (5 bases). Per germline, CDR1 SGHNT and CDR2 YENEEA. This CDR3 has 17 residues. V dropped 5 bases and J dropped 4 bases, with 22 bases sitting between them. For the CDR3, the DNA is TGTGCCAGCAGCCCCCGAGGATCAGCGGATACGCCAGATACGCAGTATTTT. It is translated as CASSPRGSADTPDTQYF.

The table lists this clone with a count of one. V is TRBV19 and J is TRBJ1-5; 11 bases map to TRBD1. V gave up 6 bases and J gave up 1 base; unmatched junction bases: 17. CDR3 length: 20 amino acids. Per the germline V gene, CDR1 is LNHDA and CDR2 is SQIVND (reference sequence). This CDR3 reads CASSHGWRTGGSWSNQPQHF. The CDR3 coding sequence is TGTGCCAGTAGCCACGGGTGGAGGACAGGGGGCTCATGGAGCAATCAGCCCCAGCATTTT.

This clone appeared a single time. The J gene is TRBJ2-1, the V gene TRBV7-9; TRBD2 matches 11 bases. J was trimmed by 0 bases and V by 5 bases; bases with no gene match: 9. Germline V gene lookup returns CDR1 SEHNR and CDR2 FQNEAQ (reference sequence). The CDR3 runs to 18 residues. The CDR3 loop reads CASSQGLAGSSSYNEQFF. CDR3 nucleotides: TGTGCCAGCAGCCAAGGACTAGCGGGCTCAAGCTCCTACAATGAGCAGTTCTTC.

This chain connects TRBV11-2 to TRBJ2-1; weak D call: TRBD2 (6 bases). This CDR3 has 16 residues. Germline loops: CDR1 SGHAT, CDR2 FQNNGV. V lost 5 bases and J lost 0, with 14 bases in between. Here the CDR3 reads CASSRSGQSSYNEQFF. In DNA, the CDR3 is TGTGCCAGCAGCAGGAGCGGGCAAAGCTCCTACAATGAGCAGTTCTTC.

The rearrangement links TRBV4-3 to TRBJ2-2; D possibly corresponds to TRBD1 (6 bases). CDR3 length: 13 amino acids. Germline CDR1 reads LGHNA; CDR2 reads YSLEER. Deletions cut 1 base from V and 8 bases from J, with 8 bases between. CDR3 bases: TGCGCCAGCAGCCAAGCAGGGGTGGGGGAGCTGTTTTTT. This encodes CASSQAGVGELFF.

The chain combines TRBV5-5 with TRBJ1-2; no definite D call. The V and J ends lost 5 bases and 8 bases respectively, with 13 bases between them. The CDR3 spans 12 residues. Looked up from germline, CDR1 is SGHKS and CDR2 is YYEKEE (reference sequence). CDR3 DNA sequence: TGTGCCAGCAGTATGCTGGTCCGGGGCTACACCTTC. Translating it yields CASSMLVRGYTF.

The V gene is TRBV14, the J gene TRBJ1-4, with D uncertain. Germline loops: CDR1 SGHDN, CDR2 FVKESK. The CDR3 is made up of 17 amino acids. V was trimmed by 3 bases and J by 8 bases, leaving 22 bases between them. The CDR3 region has the DNA TGTGCCAGCAGCCATAATCTCTATGGGAAGGGCAGAGAAAAACTGTTTTTT. This translates into CASSHNLYGKGREKLFF.

A remark on this clone: Other DNA sequences within the sample encode an identical CDR3. The genes are TRBV24-1 and TRBJ2-7; D not resolved. CDR1 and CDR2 from the germline V gene are KGHDR and SFDVKD. V was shortened by 3 bases and J by 1 base, with 6 bases between the two germline ends. This CDR3 is built from 13 residues. CDR3 nucleotides: TGTGCCACCAGTGATCGTGGGTCCTACGAGCAGTACTTC. It specifies CATSDRGSYEQYF.

The chain has TRBV10-3 and TRBJ2-7; 10 bases map to TRBD1. Germline V gives CDR1 ENHRY, CDR2 SYGVKD. Germline trimming cut 10 bases from V and 3 bases from J; bases unmatched to any gene: 3. The CDR3 contains 12 residues. CDR3: CATGTGVYEQYF. The CDR3 bases are TGTGCCACAGGGACAGGGGTCTACGAGCAGTACTTC.

The chain employs TRBV11-2 and TRBJ2-7; D is possibly TRBD1 (5 bases). Germline CDR1 SGHAT, CDR2 FQNNGV. CDR3 size: 13 residues. The V end lost 5 bases, the J end lost 4 bases, and 12 bases lay between the germline ends. CDR3 DNA: TGTGCCAGCAGCGGCACAGGCTTTTACGAGCAGTACTTC. Translation gives CASSGTGFYEQYF.

This chain connects TRBV27 to TRBJ1-2; maybe TRBD1 (6 bases). V lost 0 bases to trimming and J lost 4 bases, with 12 bases between them. Per the germline V gene, CDR1 is MNHEY and CDR2 is SMNVEV (reference sequence). The CDR3 has 15 amino acids. The CDR3 bases are TGTGCCAGCAGTTTATCCCAGGGGAGCTTCTATGGCTACACCTTC. It is translated as CASSLSQGSFYGYTF.

This rearrangement joins TRBV28 to TRBJ2-1; D possibly uses TRBD1 or TRBD2 (5 bases each). Germline V gives CDR1 MDHEN, CDR2 SYDVKM. V was pared by 6 bases and J by 3 bases, with 12 bases between. This CDR3 is built from 14 residues. CDR3 nucleotide sequence: TGTGCCAGCAGACCGGGACGCAACTACAATGAGCAGTTCTTC. It is translated as CASRPGRNYNEQFF.

V gene TRBV6-5 combines with J gene TRBJ2-5, with D possibly TRBD2 on 6 matching bases. Trimming pared 4 bases from V and 1 base from J, leaving 13 bases between. The germline CDR1 and CDR2 sequences are MNHEY and SVGAGI. This CDR3 contains 15 residues. CDR3 sequence: CASSSSVRVQETQYF. Written as DNA, the CDR3 is TGTGCCAGCAGTTCTAGCGTGCGAGTCCAAGAGACCCAGTACTTC.

In DNA, the CDR3 is TGTGCCAGCAGTTTACTGGCGGGAGATAGGGAGGGGAACACAGATACGCAGTATTTT. Amino acid sequence: CASSLLAGDREGNTDTQYF. The gene calls are TRBV27 and TRBJ2-3; TRBD2 matches 7 bases. Germline CDR1 and CDR2: MNHEY and SMNVEV (reference sequence). The CDR3 contains 19 residues. With V trimmed by 2 bases and J by 2 bases, 16 bases remained unmatched.

Here the CDR3 reads CASSLVDRNQETQYF. In nucleotides, the CDR3 is TGTGCCAGCAGTTTAGTGGACAGAAACCAAGAGACCCAGTACTTC. J is TRBJ2-5 and V is TRBV28, with D perhaps TRBD1 (6 bases). V lost 2 bases to trimming and J lost 0 bases, with 10 bases between them. Per germline, CDR1 MDHEN and CDR2 SYDVKM. The CDR3 is made up of 15 amino acids.

This clone was seen only a few times. The J gene is TRBJ1-5, the V gene TRBV6-2 or TRBV6-3; D remains unclear. Trimming removed 0 bases from V and 0 bases from J, with 9 bases in between. Germline CDR1 is MNHEY and CDR2 is SVGEGT. The CDR3 totals 16 residues. The CDR3 loop is CASSYSGWDSNQPQHF. CDR3 in DNA: TGTGCCAGCAGTTACTCGGGCTGGGATAGCAATCAGCCCCAGCATTTT.

This chain connects TRBV10-3 to TRBJ2-7; no clear D gene. This CDR3 is built from 14 residues. CDR1 and CDR2 (germline): ENHRY, SYGVKD. Trimming took off 8 bases at V and 0 bases at J, with 14 bases between the two ends. CDR3 DNA: TGTGCCATCGGCCTCGAGTGGGGCTCCTACGAGCAGTACTTC. Encoded protein: CAIGLEWGSYEQYF.

The count of this clone is one. V and J are TRBV19 and TRBJ2-5, with 8 bases fitting TRBD1. J gave up 5 bases and V 6 bases, and 8 bases lay outside the gene matches. The CDR3 spans 14 residues. Germline lookup yields CDR1 LNHDA and CDR2 SQIVND (reference sequence). CDR3 sequence (DNA): TGTGCCAGTAGCAACTTACAGGGGGTGGAGACCCAGTACTTC. Protein product: CASSNLQGVETQYF.

This chain uses TRBV7-9 with TRBJ1-2; no reliable D call. The V end was cut by 4 bases, the J end by 1 base, with 16 bases between. CDR3 length equals 16 residues. From germline, CDR1 is SEHNR and CDR2 FQNEAQ (reference sequence). In DNA, the CDR3 is TGTGCCAGCAGCTCTCCGCAACAGAGATTTAACTATGGCTACACCTTC. It is translated as CASSSPQQRFNYGYTF.

The chain uses TRBV3-1 (or the pseudogene TRBV3-2) and TRBJ2-3, with D hard to call. This CDR3 comprises 12 residues. Germline V gene data show CDR1 as LGHDT and CDR2 as YNNKEL (reference sequence). V lost 1 base to trimming and J lost 4 bases, with 3 bases between them. The CDR3, as DNA: TGTGCCAGCAGCCAAGGGCCAGATACGCAGTATTTT. Translation: CASSQGPDTQYF.

The chain carries TRBV7-9 and TRBJ1-1; 9 nucleotides agree with TRBD1. CDR3 length: 15 amino acids. V gave up 3 bases and J gave up 1 base; unmatched junction bases: 3. The germline V gene encodes CDR1 SEHNR and CDR2 FQNEAQ (reference sequence). The CDR3 loop reads CASSLTGGTNTEAFF. CDR3 DNA sequence: TGTGCCAGCAGCTTGACAGGGGGAACGAACACTGAAGCTTTCTTT. The entire variable domain, with the rest obtained from reference TRBV7-9 and TRBJ1-1, is as follows: DTGVSQNPRHKITKRGQNVTFRCDPISEHNRLYWYRQTLGQGPEFLTYFQNEAQLEKSRLLSDRFSAERPKGSFSTLEIQRTEQGDSAMYLCASSLTGGTNTEAFFGQGTRLTVV.